This T cell receptor (beta chain) was found in a study of beta chain features in type 1 diabetes. Background on the study: All of the samples together had roughly 110 million sorted cells examined.

Whole-study results and caveats: A greater similarity of naive, central memory and Treg TCRB repertoires was seen among patients than among healthy donors. Moderate yet significant TCRB CDR3 shortening was seen in Type 1 diabetes patients in all four CD4+ subsets.

The table lists this clone with a few counts. Its antigen is still unknown. Other DNA sequences in the same sample also yield this CDR3. Germline V gene lookup returns CDR1 LNHDA and CDR2 SQIVND (reference sequence). The V end lost 5 bases, the J end lost 4 bases, and 9 bases lay between the germline ends. This CDR3 spans 12 amino acids. Sequenced material consisted of expressed TCRB transcripts (all of the isolated RNA was reverse transcribed). Data came from immunoSEQ multiplex PCR; TCRdb stores just in-frame clones and leaves some out. The repertoire has roughly 160,000 clones, around 7.9% of them found once; the top ten carry under 0.6%. Via CD45RO/CCR7/CD25/CD127/CD95/CD27, cells of the CD4+ naive, central memory, regulatory and stem cell-like memory subsets were sorted.

Sequencing input: central memory CD4+ T cells from blood. The J gene is TRBJ2-7, the V gene TRBV19, with a weak D call TRBD1 (6 bases). This clonotype originated in a man between 18 and 29 years old with type 1 diabetes. The CDR3 region is CASSRTEYEQYF. CDR3 DNA sequence: TGTGCCAGTAGTCGGACAGAATACGAGCAGTACTTC.